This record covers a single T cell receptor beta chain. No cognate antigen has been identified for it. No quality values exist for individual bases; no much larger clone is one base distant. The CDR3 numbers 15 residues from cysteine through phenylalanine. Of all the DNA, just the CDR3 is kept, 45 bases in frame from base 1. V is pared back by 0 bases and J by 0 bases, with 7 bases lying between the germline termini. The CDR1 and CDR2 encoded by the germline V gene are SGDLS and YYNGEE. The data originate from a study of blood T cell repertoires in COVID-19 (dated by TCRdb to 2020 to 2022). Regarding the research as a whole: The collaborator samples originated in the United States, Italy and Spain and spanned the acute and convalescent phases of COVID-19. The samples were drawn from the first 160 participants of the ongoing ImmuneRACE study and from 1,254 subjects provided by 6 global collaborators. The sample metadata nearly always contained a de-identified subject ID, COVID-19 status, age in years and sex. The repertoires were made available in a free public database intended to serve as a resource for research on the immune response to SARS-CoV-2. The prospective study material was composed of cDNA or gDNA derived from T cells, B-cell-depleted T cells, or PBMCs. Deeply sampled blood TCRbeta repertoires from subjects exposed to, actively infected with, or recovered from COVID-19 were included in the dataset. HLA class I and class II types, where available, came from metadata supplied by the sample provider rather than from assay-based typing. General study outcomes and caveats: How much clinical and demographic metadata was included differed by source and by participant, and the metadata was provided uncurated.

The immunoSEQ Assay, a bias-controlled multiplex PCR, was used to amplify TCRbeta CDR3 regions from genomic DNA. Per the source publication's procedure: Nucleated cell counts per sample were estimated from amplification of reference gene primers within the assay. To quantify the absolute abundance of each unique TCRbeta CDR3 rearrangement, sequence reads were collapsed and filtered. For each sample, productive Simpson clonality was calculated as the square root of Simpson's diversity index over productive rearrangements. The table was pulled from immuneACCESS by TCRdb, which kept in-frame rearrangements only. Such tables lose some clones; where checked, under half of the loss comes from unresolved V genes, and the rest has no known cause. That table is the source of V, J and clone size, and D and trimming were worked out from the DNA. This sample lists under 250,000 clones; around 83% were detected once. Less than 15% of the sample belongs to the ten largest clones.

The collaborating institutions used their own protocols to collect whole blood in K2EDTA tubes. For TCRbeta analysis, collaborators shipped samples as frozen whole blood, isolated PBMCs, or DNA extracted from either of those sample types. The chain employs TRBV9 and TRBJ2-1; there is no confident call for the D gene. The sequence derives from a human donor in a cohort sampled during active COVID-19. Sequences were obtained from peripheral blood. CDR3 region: CASSVGSVSYNEQFF. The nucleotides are TGTGCCAGCAGCGTAGGGTCGGTCTCCTACAATGAGCAGTTCTTC.